This T cell receptor beta chain is drawn from a study of T cells after yellow fever vaccination. Looking at the study overall: SMART-Seq v4 Ultra Low Input prepared the low-cell-number fractions.

In its sample, this clonotype was seen many times. Germline V gene lookup returns CDR1 SGHRS and CDR2 YFSETQ. After removal of 7 bases from V and 7 bases from J, the junction contained 14 bases not matched to a gene. The CDR3 has 15 amino acids. TCRdb itself ran the 5' RACE reads through MiXCR, one entry per CDR3 protein. The sample has almost 600,000 distinct CDR3 sequences, roughly 14% seen once. The chain recombines TRBV5-1 with TRBJ2-1; TRBD1 matches at 7 bases. The material was PBMCs, obtained on the day of the yellow fever booster vaccination. The clonotype was recovered from a man aged 25 to 40 who received the YFV17D yellow fever vaccine. CDR3 nucleotide sequence: TGCGCCAGCCTAAGCCAGGCAGGGGGTGTAAATGAGCAGTTCTTC. This translates into CASLSQAGGVNEQFF.